One and the same sample provided the 9 T cell receptor beta chains below, sequenced in a study of graft-versus-host responses after intestinal transplantation. Antigens for these TCRs are unknown. Method: immunoSEQ multiplex PCR; TCRdb's copy keeps in-frame clones and lacks some. Here the sample spans approximately 99,000 clones, roughly 91% being singletons. The sample was unstimulated CD4+ T cells sorted from spleen or lymph node cells, taken before transplant. The receptors were sampled from a human donor who was the organ donor for an intestinal transplant.

The V and J genes are TRBV4-1 and TRBJ2-7; D might be TRBD2 (6 bases). CDR1 and CDR2 from the germline V gene are MGHRA and YSYEKL. The V end was cut by 4 bases, the J end by 2 bases, with 15 bases between. The CDR3 is 15 residues long. For the CDR3, the DNA is TGCGCCAGCAGCCTCACCTGGGGGGAACCCTACGAGCAGTACTTC. Translated, it gives CASSLTWGEPYEQYF.

In this sample, this clone turned up a few times. The chain links TRBV19 to TRBJ1-5; 9 nucleotides agree with TRBD1. V lost 8 bases to trimming and J lost 1 base; unmatched junction nucleotides: 9. The CDR3 runs 16 residues. Germline V CDR1 and CDR2: LNHDA, SQIVND (reference sequence). Written as DNA, the CDR3 is TGTGCCAGTTCAGCGGGGACAGGGAGGAGCAATCAGCCCCAGCATTTT. This sequence encodes CASSAGTGRSNQPQHF.

This sequence joins TRBV6-5 and TRBJ2-7; possibly TRBD2 for D (5 bases). The V end was cut by 4 bases, the J end by 6 bases, with 13 bases between. Germline V gene data show CDR1 as MNHEY and CDR2 as SVGAGI. The CDR3 is 13 residues long. CDR3 in amino acids: CASSSGLAGEQYF. CDR3 DNA: TGTGCCAGCAGTTCCGGGCTAGCTGGCGAGCAGTACTTC.

This clone has more than one count but fewer than ten. The genes are TRBV6-5 and TRBJ1-5; 9 bases agree with TRBD1. Germline CDR1 MNHEY, CDR2 SVGAGI. The CDR3 loop spans 14 amino acids. With 6 bases clipped from V and 7 bases from J, the junction kept 7 bases outside the gene matches. The CDR3 protein is CASSLDRGRQPQHF. The CDR3 coding sequence is TGTGCCAGCAGCCTGGACAGGGGACGACAGCCCCAGCATTTT.

The chain recombines TRBV4-3 with TRBJ2-5, with TRBD2 matching over 7 bases. CDR1 and CDR2 from the germline V gene are LGHNA and YSLEER. The CDR3 is 15 residues long. Trimming at V came to 0 bases and at J to 5 bases, leaving 6 bases not matched to a gene. This CDR3 reads CASSQEPAGWETQYF. CDR3 nucleotide sequence: TGCGCCAGCAGCCAAGAGCCAGCGGGGTGGGAGACCCAGTACTTC.

The J gene is TRBJ2-5, the V gene TRBV4-1; perhaps TRBD2 as D (5 bases). The J call may be in error: the DNA end matches TRBJ2-7 better. This CDR3 spans 15 amino acids. The V gene's germline CDR1 is MGHRA and CDR2 YSYEKL. CDR3 protein: CASSQGDTTRYEQYF. DNA of the CDR3: TGCGCCAGCAGCCAGGGAGACACCACCCGCTACGAGCAGTACTTC.

This clone was recorded only once. The chain recombines TRBV7-3 with TRBJ2-3; 7 bases are a match to TRBD2. V dropped 4 bases and J dropped 4; count of bases not matched to a gene: 11. This CDR3 has 16 amino acids. CDR1 SGHTA and CDR2 FQGTGA come from the germline V gene. CDR3 sequence (DNA): TGTGCCAGCAGCTCATCTAGGGCTAGCGGTTCAGATACGCAGTATTTT. Translation: CASSSSRASGSDTQYF.

This clone was seen only a few times. The chain links TRBV10-1 to TRBJ1-6, with D possibly TRBD1 on 5 matching bases. The V and J ends lost 0 bases and 10 bases respectively, with 25 bases between them. The germline V gene has CDR1 WNHNN and CDR2 SYGVQD (reference sequence). The CDR3 spans 19 residues. The CDR3 protein is CASSESLHPRDRGRSPLHF. CDR3 coding DNA: TGCGCCAGCAGTGAGTCCCTGCATCCCCGGGACCGCGGGAGATCACCCCTCCACTTT.

The chain employs TRBV7-2 and TRBJ1-1; D is uncertain. Germline V gene sequence: CDR1 SGHTA, CDR2 FQGNSA. This CDR3 is built from 13 residues. With 5 bases removed from V and 4 bases from J, the gap between germline ends came to 11 bases. In DNA form, the CDR3 reads TGTGCCAGCAGCGTAATTACTATCACTGAAGCTTTCTTT. Amino acid sequence: CASSVITITEAFF.